This T cell receptor beta chain was recorded in a study of cytomegalovirus exposure and HLA in healthy donors. It was with 60 Vbeta and 13 Jbeta primers that the PCR ran. Measured with immunoSEQ multiplex PCR; TCRdb has only the in-frame clones, and not every one. The clone table shows 110,000 to 150,000 clones, with the ten largest holding less than 3%. Germline V CDR1 and CDR2: MNHEY, SMNVEV (reference sequence). Deletions cut 1 base from V and 4 bases from J, with 10 bases between. The CDR3 covers 14 residues. About this clone: Its antigen remains unidentified.

Overall study findings and caveats: In vitro, a few CMV-associated chains proved specific for CMV antigens.

The chain has TRBV27 and TRBJ2-5, with no clear D. Sequencing was carried out using PBMCs. This TCR was sampled from a man aged 35-49 years in good health and CMV-seronegative. The CDR3, as DNA: TGTGCCAGCAGTTTATTAGACAACAGAGAGACCCAGTACTTC. Its translation: CASSLLDNRETQYF.